The rows below give T cell receptor beta chains drawn from one sample of a study of CD8+CD57+ T cells in acquired aplastic anemia. MiXCR, applied by TCRdb to the reads, yields one record per CDR3 protein. The table lists 150,000 to 200,000 distinct CDR3 sequences, 48% of them singletons. Sequencing was carried out using sorted CD4+, CD8+, or CD8+CD57+ T cells (not recorded which) from PBMCs. Source of these receptors: a human donor with aplastic anemia. Each CDR3 is given with its conserved first and last residue. Each record gives: J gene, D gene, V gene, clone size, CDR3 DNA, CDR3 protein. A D gene is named only where the DNA matches it firmly. Size is stated for part of the rows, as once, few or many counts, or as a class when the clone is expanded.

>TRBJ1-1|-|TRBV10-3|-
TGTGCTACCTACCCGACGGAGATGAACACTGAAGCTTTCTTT
CATYPTEMNTEAFF
>TRBJ1-2|-|TRBV24-1|few
TGTGCCACCAGTGATAGGCGGATTCGGGGCTACACCTTC
CATSDRRIRGYTF
>TRBJ1-5|-|TRBV5-5|-
TGTGCCAGCAGCTTGGCAGTGCATAGCAATCAGCCCCAGCATTTT
CASSLAVHSNQPQHF
>TRBJ1-2|-|TRBV5-1|-
TGCGCCAGCAGCTTCGATTTGGGGTATGGCTACACCTTC
CASSFDLGYGYTF
>TRBJ1-6|-|TRBV10-1|-
TGCGCCAGCAGTGAGTCAACCCTCCACTTT
CASSESTLHF
>TRBJ1-1|-|TRBV2|once
TGTGCCAGCGGAAAAGGTCGGGGGGACACTGAAGCTTTCTTT
CASGKGRGDTEAFF
>TRBJ2-7|TRBD2|TRBV27|many
TGTGCCAGCAGTGGCCTAGCGGGACTCGACGAGCAGTACTTC
CASSGLAGLDEQYF
>TRBJ2-3|-|TRBV27|-
TGTGCCAGCAGTTTAGTAGGGGTCAGAGATACGCAGTATTTT
CASSLVGVRDTQYF
>TRBJ1-1|TRBD1|TRBV6-2/TRBV6-3|many
TGTGCCAGCAGTTACTACAGGGGCCTAATGAACACTGAAGCTTTCTTT
CASSYYRGLMNTEAFF
>TRBJ1-2|-|TRBV5-1|-
TGCGCCAGCAGCATTGATTCTAACTATGGCTACACCTTC
CASSIDSNYGYTF
>TRBJ2-1|-|TRBV27|-
TGTGCCAGCACGGGCAGGGAGAATGAGCAGTTCTTC
CASTGRENEQFF
>TRBJ1-2|-|TRBV5-1|-
TGCGCCAGCACCCTGGGATCTGGCACCCCTTCTAACTATGGCTACACCTTC
CASTLGSGTPSNYGYTF
>TRBJ2-7|TRBD1|TRBV6-1|many
TGTGCCAGCAGGACCGGGACAGGCACCTACGAGCAGTACTTC
CASRTGTGTYEQYF
>TRBJ2-3|-|TRBV19|-
TGTGCCACCAACCGGGCAGGGACAGATACGCAGTATTTT
CATNRAGTDTQYF